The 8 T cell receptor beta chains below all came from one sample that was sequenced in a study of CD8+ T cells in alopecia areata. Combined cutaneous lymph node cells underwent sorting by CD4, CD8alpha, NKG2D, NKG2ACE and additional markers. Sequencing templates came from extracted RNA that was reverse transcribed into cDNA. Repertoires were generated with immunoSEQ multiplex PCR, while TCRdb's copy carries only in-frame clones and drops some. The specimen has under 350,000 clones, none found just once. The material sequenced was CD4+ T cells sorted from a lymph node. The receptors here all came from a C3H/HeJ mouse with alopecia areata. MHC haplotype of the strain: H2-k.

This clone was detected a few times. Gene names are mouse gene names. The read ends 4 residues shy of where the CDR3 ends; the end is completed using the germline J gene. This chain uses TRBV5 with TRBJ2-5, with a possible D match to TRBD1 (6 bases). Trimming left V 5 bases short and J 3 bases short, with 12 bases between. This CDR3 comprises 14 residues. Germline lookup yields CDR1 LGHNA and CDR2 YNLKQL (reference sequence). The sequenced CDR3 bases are TGTGCCAGCAGCGGGCGGACAGTACAAGAC. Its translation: CASSGRTVQD. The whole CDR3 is CASSGRTVQDTQYF.

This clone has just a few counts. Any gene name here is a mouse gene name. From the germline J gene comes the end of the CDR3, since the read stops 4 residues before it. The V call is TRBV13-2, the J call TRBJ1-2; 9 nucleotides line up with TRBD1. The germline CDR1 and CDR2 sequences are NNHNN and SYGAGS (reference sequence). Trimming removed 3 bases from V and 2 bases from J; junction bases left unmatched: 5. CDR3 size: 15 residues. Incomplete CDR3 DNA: TGTGCCAGCGGTGGCGGACAGGGGAGGAACTCC. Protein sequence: CASGGGQGRNS. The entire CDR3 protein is CASGGGQGRNSDYTF.

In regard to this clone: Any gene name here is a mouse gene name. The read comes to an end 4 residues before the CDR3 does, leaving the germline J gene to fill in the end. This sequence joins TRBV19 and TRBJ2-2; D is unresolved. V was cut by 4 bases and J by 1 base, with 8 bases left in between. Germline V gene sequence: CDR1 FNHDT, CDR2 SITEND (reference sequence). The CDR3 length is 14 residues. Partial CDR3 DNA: TGTGCCAGCAGTCCGACAAAAAACACCGGG. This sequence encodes CASSPTKNTG. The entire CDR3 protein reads CASSPTKNTGQLYF.

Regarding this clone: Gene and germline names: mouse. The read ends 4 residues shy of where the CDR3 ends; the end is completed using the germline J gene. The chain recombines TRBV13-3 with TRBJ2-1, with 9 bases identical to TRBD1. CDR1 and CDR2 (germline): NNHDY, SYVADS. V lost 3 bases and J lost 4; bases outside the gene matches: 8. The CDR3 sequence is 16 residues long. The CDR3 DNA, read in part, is TGTGCCAGCAGTGGTCCGGGACAGGGTCTTTATGCT. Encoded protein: CASSGPGQGLYA. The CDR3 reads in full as CASSGPGQGLYAEQFF.

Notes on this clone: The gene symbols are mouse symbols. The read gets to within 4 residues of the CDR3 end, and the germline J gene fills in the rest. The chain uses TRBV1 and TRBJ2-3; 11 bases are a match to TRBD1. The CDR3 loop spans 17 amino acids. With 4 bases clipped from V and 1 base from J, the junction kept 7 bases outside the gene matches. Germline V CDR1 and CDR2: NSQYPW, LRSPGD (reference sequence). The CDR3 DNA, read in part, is TGCACCTGCAGTGGAACCGGGACAGGGGGGGGTGCAGAA. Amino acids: CTCSGTGTGGGAE. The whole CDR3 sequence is CTCSGTGTGGGAETLYF.

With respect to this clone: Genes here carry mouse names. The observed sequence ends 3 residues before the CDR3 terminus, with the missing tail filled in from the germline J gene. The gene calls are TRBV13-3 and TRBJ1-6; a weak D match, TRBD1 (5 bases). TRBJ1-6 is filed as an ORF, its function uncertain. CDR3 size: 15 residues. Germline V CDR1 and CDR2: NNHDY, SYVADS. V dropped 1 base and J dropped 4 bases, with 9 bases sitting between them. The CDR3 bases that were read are TGTGCCAGCAGTGATCAGGGAGATTATAATTCGCCC. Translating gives CASSDQGDYNSP. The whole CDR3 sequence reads CASSDQGDYNSPLYF.

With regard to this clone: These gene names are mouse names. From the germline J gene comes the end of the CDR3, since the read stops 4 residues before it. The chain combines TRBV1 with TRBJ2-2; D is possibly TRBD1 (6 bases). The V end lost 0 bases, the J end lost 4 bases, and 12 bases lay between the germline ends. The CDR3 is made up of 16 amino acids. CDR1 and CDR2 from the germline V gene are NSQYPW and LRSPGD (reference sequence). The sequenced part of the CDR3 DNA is TGCACCTGCAGTGCAGAAGGCAGGGGCGGCACCGGG. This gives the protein CTCSAEGRGGTG. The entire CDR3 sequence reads CTCSAEGRGGTGQLYF.

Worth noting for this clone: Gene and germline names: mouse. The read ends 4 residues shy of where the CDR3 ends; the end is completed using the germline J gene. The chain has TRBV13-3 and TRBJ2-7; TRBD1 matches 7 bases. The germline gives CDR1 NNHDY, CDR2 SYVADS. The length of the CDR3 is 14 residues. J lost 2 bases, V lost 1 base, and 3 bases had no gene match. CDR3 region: CASSDSGQTYEQYF. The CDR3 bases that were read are TGTGCCAGCAGTGATTCGGGACAGACCTAT.